This T cell receptor beta chain was sequenced for a study of Ad26.COV2.S vaccination and SARS-CoV-2 variants. For the study at large: Ad26.COV2.S given intramuscularly, once or twice 56 days apart.

Losses at the gene ends were 4 bases for V and 0 bases for J; bases not matched to a gene: 3. This CDR3 region has 14 residues. Germline CDR1 is SGHRS and CDR2 is YFSETQ. Treatment: 15 to 20 received Ad26.COV2.S at low or high dose, single or two shots; a few received placebo; per-sample allocation not given. It was on day 63 after the first vaccine or placebo injection that samples were taken. An 18-55-year-old adult in Boston served as donor. Comments on this clone: Its target is unknown.

General study points: Researchers reported similar non-spike TCR breadth in vaccine and placebo recipients. The TCR breadth and depth analyses may have produced an underestimate of total T cell responses.

Here immunoSEQ multiplex PCR was the method, and the copy in TCRdb shows in-frame clones only, minus some. The profile covers 350,000 to 400,000 clones, with approximately 89% appearing a single time and around 2% taken by the ten largest. Material: peripheral blood, obtained in a trial of Ad26.COV2.S vaccine versus placebo. The receptor comes from a person aged 18-65 years who received the Ad26.COV2.S COVID-19 vaccine or a placebo. The chain carries TRBV5-1 and TRBJ1-1; the match to TRBD1 covers 7 bases. CDR3: CASSGGQMNTEAFF. CDR3 nucleotide sequence: TGCGCCAGCAGCGGGGGACAGATGAACACTGAAGCTTTCTTT.